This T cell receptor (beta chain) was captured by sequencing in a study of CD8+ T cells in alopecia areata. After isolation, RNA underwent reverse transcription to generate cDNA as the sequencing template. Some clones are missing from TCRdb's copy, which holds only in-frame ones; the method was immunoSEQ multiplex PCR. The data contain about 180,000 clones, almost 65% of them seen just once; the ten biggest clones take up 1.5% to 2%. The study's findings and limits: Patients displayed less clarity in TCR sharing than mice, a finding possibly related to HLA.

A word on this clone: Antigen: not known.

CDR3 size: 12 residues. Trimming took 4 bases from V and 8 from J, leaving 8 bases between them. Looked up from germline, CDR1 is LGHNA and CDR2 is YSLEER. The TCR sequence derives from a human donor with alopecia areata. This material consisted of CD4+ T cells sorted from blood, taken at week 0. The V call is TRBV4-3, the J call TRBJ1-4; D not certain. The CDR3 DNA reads TGCGCCAGCAGCCCCTCGGGGGAAAAACTGTTTTTT. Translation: CASSPSGEKLFF.